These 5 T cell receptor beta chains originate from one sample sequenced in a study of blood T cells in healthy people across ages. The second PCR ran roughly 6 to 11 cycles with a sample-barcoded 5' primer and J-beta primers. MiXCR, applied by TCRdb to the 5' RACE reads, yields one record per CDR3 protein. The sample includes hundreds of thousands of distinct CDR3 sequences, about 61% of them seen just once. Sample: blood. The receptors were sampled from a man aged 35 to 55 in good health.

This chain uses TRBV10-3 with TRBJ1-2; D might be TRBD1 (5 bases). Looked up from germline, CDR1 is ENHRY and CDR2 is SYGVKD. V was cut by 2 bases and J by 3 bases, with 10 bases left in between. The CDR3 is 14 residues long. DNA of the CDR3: TGTGCCATCAGTGAGGCAGGGCGCCACTATGGCTACACCTTC. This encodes CAISEAGRHYGYTF.

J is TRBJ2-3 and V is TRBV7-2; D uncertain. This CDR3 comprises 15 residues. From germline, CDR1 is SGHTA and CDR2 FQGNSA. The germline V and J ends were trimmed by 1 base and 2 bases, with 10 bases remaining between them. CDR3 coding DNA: TGTGCCAGCAGCTTAGGAAGTGGCGTCACAGATACGCAGTATTTT. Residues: CASSLGSGVTDTQYF.

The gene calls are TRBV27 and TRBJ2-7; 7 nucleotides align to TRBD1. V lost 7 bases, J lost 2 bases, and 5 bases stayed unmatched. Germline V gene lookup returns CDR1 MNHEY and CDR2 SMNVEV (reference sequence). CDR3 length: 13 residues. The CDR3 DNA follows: TGTGCCAGCACCCCCAGGGGGACCTACGAGCAGTACTTC. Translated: CASTPRGTYEQYF.

CDR3 sequence (DNA): TGCAGTGCTAAGCCCCTTGGAGGGGTTATCAATGAGCAGTACTTC. Translating it yields CSAKPLGGVINEQYF. The chain combines TRBV20-1 with TRBJ2-7, with D tentatively TRBD2 (6 bases). From germline, CDR1 is DFQATT and CDR2 SNEGSKA (reference sequence). The CDR3 consists of 15 residues. V lost 4 bases, J lost 7 bases, and 23 bases lay in between.

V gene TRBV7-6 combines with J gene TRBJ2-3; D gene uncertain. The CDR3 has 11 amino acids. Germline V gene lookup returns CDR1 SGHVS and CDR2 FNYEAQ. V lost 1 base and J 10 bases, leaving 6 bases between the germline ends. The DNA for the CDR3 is TGTGCCAGCAGCTTAGGTCAGGCGCAGTATTTT. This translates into CASSLGQAQYF. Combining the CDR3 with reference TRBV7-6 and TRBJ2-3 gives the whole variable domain GAGVSQSPRYKVTKRGQDVALRCDPISGHVSLYWYRQALGQGPEFLTYFNYEAQQDKSGLPNDRFSAERPEGSISTLTIQRTEQRDSAMYRCASSLGQAQYFGPGTRLTVL.